What follows describes a single TCR beta chain. Profiled with immunoSEQ multiplex PCR; TCRdb holds only in-frame clones, not every one. The repertoire includes about 120,000 clones, around 73% of them detected once, and roughly 25% sits in the top ten. These data belong to a study of shared clonotypes between healthy human individuals. This receptor was identified in a woman in her 30s in good health. The sample consisted of memory CD8+ T cells sorted from blood. Stated subset: CD45RO+ cells pooled with CCR7-negative TemRA cells.

CDR3 protein: CASQRWDSYNEQFF. CDR3 nucleotide sequence: TGCGCCAGCCAACGTTGGGACTCTTACAATGAGCAGTTCTTC. The gene calls are TRBV5-1 and TRBJ2-1, with a possible D match to TRBD2 (6 bases). The CDR3 sequence is 14 residues long. Between the trimmed V and J ends, which lost 7 bases and 4 bases, there was a span of 15 bases. CDR1 SGHRS and CDR2 YFSETQ come from the germline V gene.